Below, 26 T cell receptor beta chains from the same sample are listed, as sequenced in a study of identical twins. TCRdb re-analysed the 5' RACE reads in MiXCR, keeping a single row per CDR3 protein. The sample holds a few hundred thousand distinct CDR3 sequences; roughly 10% are singletons and the top ten take 9% to 10%. Material for sequencing was memory T cells sorted from blood. These receptors were collected from a man aged 45 to 65 in good health.

This clonotype came up many times. The J gene is TRBJ2-5, the V gene TRBV5-1; a possible D gene is TRBD2 (6 bases). Trimming cost V 5 bases and J 5 bases, with 16 bases left between them. Germline values: CDR1 SGHRS, CDR2 YFSETQ. The CDR3 loop spans 14 amino acids. CDR3 DNA: TGCGCCAGCAGATCCGGGAGAAGCACGGAGACCCAGTACTTC. Its protein is CASRSGRSTETQYF.

The V and J genes are TRBV6-1 and TRBJ1-1; D is unresolved. This CDR3 region has 16 residues. V was clipped by 5 bases and J by 0 bases, with 16 bases between them. Per germline, CDR1 MNHNS and CDR2 SASEGT. CDR3 DNA sequence: TGTGCCAGCAGTCCGCGTGGCAGCTCCATGAACACTGAAGCTTTCTTT. Translation: CASSPRGSSMNTEAFF.

This clonotype was picked up a small number of times. V is TRBV2 and J is TRBJ1-2; no reliable D call. V was trimmed by 4 bases and J by 5 bases, leaving 14 bases between them. This CDR3 contains 14 residues. The germline gives CDR1 SNHLY, CDR2 FYNNEI. CDR3 sequence reads: CASSVTGSGYGYTF. CDR3 coding DNA: TGTGCCAGCAGTGTTACGGGGTCGGGATATGGCTACACCTTC.

CDR3 nucleotides: TGTGCCAGCCAACTTAGCAATCAGCCCCAGCATTTT. Translated, it gives CASQLSNQPQHF. V usage is TRBV28 and J usage is TRBJ1-5; D remains unclear. The CDR3 totals 12 residues. In germline, CDR1 is MDHEN, CDR2 SYDVKM. The V and J ends lost 8 bases and 0 bases respectively, with 5 bases between them.

With regard to this clonotype: A much larger clone differs from this one at a single base, so this may be a read error. The rearrangement uses TRBV12-3 or TRBV12-4 and TRBJ2-7, with 9 bases aligning to TRBD2. The CDR3 totals 15 residues. CDR3 amino acids: CASSPTSGYNYKQYF. In DNA form, the CDR3 reads TGTGCCAGCAGTCCGACTAGCGGATACAACTACAAGCAGTACTTC.

A few counts support this clonotype. The chain recombines TRBV20-1 with TRBJ2-1, with 7 bases identical to TRBD2. The CDR3 contains 11 residues. Germline CDR1 and CDR2: DFQATT and SNEGSKA (reference sequence). In DNA form, the CDR3 reads TGCAATGTCGGGACTAACAATGAGCAGTTCTTC. It translates to CNVGTNNEQFF.

The chain carries TRBV19 and TRBJ2-3; 10 bases match TRBD2. V lost 5 bases to trimming and J lost 5 bases; unmatched junction nucleotides: 7. Germline V gene lookup returns CDR1 LNHDA and CDR2 SQIVND (reference sequence). The CDR3 spans 15 residues. Here the CDR3 reads CASSLAGADRDTQYF. The CDR3 DNA sequence: TGTGCCAGTAGTCTAGCGGGAGCAGACCGAGATACGCAGTATTTT.

As concerns this clonotype: A much more abundant neighbour one base away suggests this may be a read error. CDR3 region: CASRSLGQGGYEQYF. CDR3 DNA: TGCGCCAGCAGATCGCTGGGCCAGGGCGGCTACGAGCAGTACTTC. V and J are TRBV5-1 and TRBJ2-7, with TRBD1 as a possible D gene (5 bases). The CDR3 is 15 residues long. The germline V gene has CDR1 SGHRS and CDR2 YFSETQ. V dropped 5 bases and J dropped 3 bases, with 18 bases sitting between them.

This clonotype was observed many times. This chain connects TRBV20-1 to TRBJ1-2; possibly TRBD1 for D (5 bases). The CDR3 contains 13 residues. The germline CDR1 and CDR2 sequences are DFQATT and SNEGSKA (reference sequence). The DNA of the CDR3 is TGCAGCGGATACGCGGGGCCTGGAGGTGGCTACACCTTC. This encodes CSGYAGPGGGYTF.

This clonotype was seen at least ten times. The chain has TRBV15 and TRBJ2-7; D is ambiguous. The CDR3 consists of 15 residues. Germline V gene sequence: CDR1 LNHNV, CDR2 YYDKDF (reference sequence). V gave up 0 bases and J gave up 0 bases, with 9 bases separating them. CDR3 sequence (DNA): TGTGCCACCAGCAGAGATGATGAGCCCTCCTACGAGCAGTACTTC. This gives the protein CATSRDDEPSYEQYF. Full variable domain (rest looked up from reference TRBV15 and TRBJ2-7): DAMVIQNPRYQVTQFGKPVTLSCSQTLNHNVMYWYQQKSSQAPKLLFHYYDKDFNNEADTPDNFQSRRPNTSFCFLDIRSPGLGDTAMYLCATSRDDEPSYEQYFGPGTRLTVT.

This rearrangement joins TRBV4-3 to TRBJ2-3, with unresolved D. This CDR3 contains 14 residues. V lost 0 bases and J lost 4, with 8 bases in between. Germline V lookup: CDR1 LGHNA, CDR2 YSLEER. The CDR3 DNA reads as TGCGCCAGCAGCCAAGATGGGCAGTCAGATACGCAGTATTTT. This gives the protein CASSQDGQSDTQYF.

This chain connects TRBV3-1 to TRBJ2-3, with TRBD2 matching 12 bases. The V segment lost 4 bases and the J segment 4 bases; nucleotides outside the gene matches: 9. The germline V gene encodes CDR1 LGHDT and CDR2 YNNKEL (reference sequence). The CDR3 covers 17 residues. For the CDR3, the DNA is TGTGCCAGCAGCCCATATCGACTAGCGGGAGTTTCAGATACGCAGTATTTT. The encoded protein is CASSPYRLAGVSDTQYF.

The V gene is TRBV28, the J gene TRBJ1-2, with TRBD1 matching 9 bases. There are 13 residues in the CDR3. V shed 9 bases, J shed 5 bases, and the junction held 7 bases outside the gene matches. Looked up from germline, CDR1 is MDHEN and CDR2 is SYDVKM. CDR3 bases: TGTGCCAGTGAACAGGGGGCAAGGTATGGCTACACCTTC. It translates to CASEQGARYGYTF.

The table lists this clonotype with many counts. The chain joins TRBV20-1 to TRBJ2-7; 10 bases fit TRBD2. CDR3 length: 13 amino acids. Trimming removed 3 bases from V and 6 bases from J; junction bases left unmatched: 5. Germline V gene data show CDR1 as DFQATT and CDR2 as SNEGSKA (reference sequence). CDR3 nucleotide sequence: TGCAGTGCTAGTCTAGCGGGAGATCCCGAGCAGTACTTC. It translates to CSASLAGDPEQYF.

This chain uses TRBV11-3 with TRBJ2-3; D is possibly TRBD1 (5 bases). The CDR3 contains 12 residues. Germline loops: CDR1 SGHNT, CDR2 YENEEA. The germline V and J ends were trimmed by 3 bases and 6 bases, with 7 bases remaining between them. CDR3 DNA: TGTGCCAGCAGCTTGGGGCTCGATACGCAGTATTTT. Its protein is CASSLGLDTQYF.

J is TRBJ2-1 and V is TRBV7-8, with TRBD2 matching over 8 bases. The J segment lost 7 bases and the V segment lost 4 bases, leaving 12 bases of the junction unmatched. The germline gives CDR1 SGHVS, CDR2 FQNEAQ. The CDR3 spans 16 residues. CDR3 coding DNA: TGTGCCAGCAGCTCCCTAACGGGCGGGAGGTTGAATGAGCAGTTCTTC. Residues: CASSSLTGGRLNEQFF.

This chain joins TRBV5-6 and TRBJ2-7; perhaps TRBD1 as D (6 bases). CDR1 SGHDT and CDR2 YYEEEE come from the germline V gene. Trimming took off 3 bases at V and 2 bases at J, with 12 bases between the two ends. This CDR3 is 14 amino acids long. Written as DNA, the CDR3 is TGTGCCAGCAGCTGGGGGACACGAGCCTACGAGCAGTACTTC. Protein: CASSWGTRAYEQYF.

This clonotype was counted a few times. This sequence joins TRBV6-1 and TRBJ2-3; 7 bases match TRBD2. Germline CDR1 reads MNHNS; CDR2 reads SASEGT. The CDR3 is made up of 19 amino acids. Losses at the gene ends were 1 base for V and 5 bases for J; bases not matched to a gene: 18. CDR3 sequence reads: CASSEVWVGAGASGDTQYF. CDR3 in DNA: TGTGCCAGCAGTGAAGTTTGGGTCGGGGCGGGAGCTTCCGGAGATACGCAGTATTTT.

This clonotype came up many times. The V gene is TRBV7-2, the J gene TRBJ2-1; D possibly corresponds to TRBD2 (5 bases). CDR3 length: 17 amino acids. The V gene lost 5 bases and the J gene lost 1 base, with 18 bases spanning the gap. CDR1 is SGHTA and CDR2 is FQGNSA in the germline V gene. The DNA for the CDR3 is TGTGCCAGCAGCAATAAACATGGAGGTATTTCCTACAATGAGCAGTTCTTC. It encodes CASSNKHGGISYNEQFF.

The chain joins TRBV29-1 to TRBJ2-1, with D hard to call. Germline CDR1 and CDR2: SQVTM and ANQGSEA. The CDR3 loop spans 14 amino acids. The V gene lost 0 bases and the J gene lost 7 bases, with 13 bases spanning the gap. The CDR3 DNA is TGCAGCGTTGAAGATCGCCGGGTAGGAAATGAGCAGTTCTTC. Its protein product is CSVEDRRVGNEQFF.

This clonotype occurred many times. The gene calls are TRBV6-2 or TRBV6-3 and TRBJ1-6; 8 bases align to TRBD1. Germline CDR1 and CDR2: MNHEY and SVGEGT. The CDR3 totals 14 residues. The trim removed 6 bases at V and 8 bases at J, leaving 6 bases unmatched. CDR3 amino acids: CASRLTGGHSPLHF. The CDR3 nucleotides read TGTGCCAGCAGACTAACAGGGGGTCATTCACCCCTCCACTTT.

This clonotype was observed many times. The chain employs TRBV5-1 and TRBJ1-2; TRBD1 might be the D (6 bases). This CDR3 region has 14 residues. CDR1 and CDR2 from the germline V gene are SGHRS and YFSETQ. V lost 4 bases, J lost 3 bases, and 13 bases lay in between. CDR3 amino acids: CASSVLPGDYGYTF. For the CDR3, the DNA is TGCGCCAGCAGCGTACTCCCAGGGGACTATGGCTACACCTTC.

Ten or more counts support this clonotype. V and J are TRBV5-1 and TRBJ2-7; D is uncertain. Between the trimmed V and J ends, which lost 5 bases and 7 bases, there was a span of 10 bases. From germline, CDR1 is SGHRS and CDR2 YFSETQ. The CDR3 runs to 11 residues. The CDR3 sequence: CASRQGREQYF. The CDR3 DNA sequence: TGCGCCAGCAGACAAGGACGGGAGCAGTACTTC.

This clonotype occurred a few times. This sequence joins TRBV6-2 or TRBV6-3 and TRBJ2-2; possibly TRBD2 for D (6 bases). The V end was cut by 5 bases, the J end by 2 bases, with 15 bases between. This CDR3 has 16 amino acids. The germline gives CDR1 MNHEY, CDR2 SVGEGT. CDR3 sequence (DNA): TGTGCCAGCAGTCTAACGGGACTGACAAACACCGGGGAGCTGTTTTTT. Amino acid sequence: CASSLTGLTNTGELFF.

This clonotype was recorded a few times. J is TRBJ2-3 and V is TRBV7-2; TRBD1 might be the D (6 bases). The V and J ends lost 5 bases and 1 base respectively, with 13 bases between them. There are 15 residues in the CDR3. The germline CDR1 and CDR2 sequences are SGHTA and FQGNSA. DNA of the CDR3: TGTGCCAGCAGCCCAGGGGTTACTCGCACAGATACGCAGTATTTT. Amino acid sequence: CASSPGVTRTDTQYF.

This clonotype was seen a few times. The gene calls are TRBV12-3 or TRBV12-4 and TRBJ1-1; D is perhaps TRBD1 (6 bases). The germline V and J ends were trimmed by 6 bases and 1 base, with 9 bases remaining between them. CDR3 size: 13 residues. The CDR3: CASRQGQNTEAFF. CDR3 bases: TGTGCCAGCAGACAGGGACAGAACACTGAAGCTTTCTTT.